The present T cell receptor beta chain was sequenced within a study of blood T cells in healthy people across ages. The sample, roughly 9.1 milliliters of peripheral blood, was drawn from each donor. PCR was performed a second time for about 6 to 12 cycles using a sample-barcoded 5' primer and a J-beta primer mix. TCRdb ran MiXCR on the 5' RACE reads and lists one entry per CDR3 protein. The data contain fewer than 750,000 distinct CDR3 sequences, under 65% of them seen just once; the ten biggest clones take up roughly 13%. Germline CDR1 KGHSH, CDR2 LQKENI. V lost 6 bases, J lost 6 bases, and 10 bases stayed unmatched. The CDR3 contains 15 residues. General study results and limits: What prevented conclusive comparison of naive and antigen-experienced cells was that PBMCs were unsorted. The fall in TCR beta diversity per million T cells was roughly linear with age.

For this clonotype: Its target is unknown.

This receptor was identified in a woman older than 75 in good health. Sequenced: blood. V is TRBV18 and J is TRBJ2-1, with 8 bases that match TRBD2. The DNA for the CDR3 is TGTGCCAGCTCCCCGTCCGGCGGGAGGAGCAATGAGCAGTTCTTC. Its translation: CASSPSGGRSNEQFF.